Listed below are T cell receptor beta chains from one sample, sequenced in a study of T cells in Graves' hyperthyroidism and ophthalmopathy. TCRdb reanalysed the multiplex PCR reads using MiXCR and keeps one entry per CDR3 protein. The data contain about 840,000 distinct CDR3 sequences, 35% to 40% of them singletons. What was sequenced was blood. These receptors all stem from a man between 18 and 35 years old with Graves' hyperthyroidism. CDR3s include the opening cysteine and the closing phenylalanine or tryptophan. The order of the fields is clone size, D gene, J gene, V gene, CDR3 DNA, CDR3 protein. D genes are given only for firm matches. Some rows mark clone size as missing; the rest say once, few, many or name a class of expanded clone.

abundance: once
d_gene: NA
j_gene: TRBJ1-2
v_gene: TRBV12-3/TRBV12-4
CDR3nt: TGTGCCAGCGGGGGACTAGCGGACAACACCGGGGAGGACTATGGCTACACCTTC
CDR3aa: CASGGLADNTGEDYGYTF

abundance: NA
d_gene: TRBD2
j_gene: TRBJ2-7
v_gene: TRBV20-1
CDR3nt: TGCAGTGTGTCCTGGCTAGCGGGACTCGAGCAGTACTTC
CDR3aa: CSVSWLAGLEQYF

abundance: few
d_gene: TRBD2
j_gene: TRBJ2-7
v_gene: TRBV13
CDR3nt: TGCGCCAGCAGCCCCGGACTAGCCCGCCACGAGCAGTACTTC
CDR3aa: CASSPGLARHEQYF

abundance: many
d_gene: NA
j_gene: TRBJ1-1
v_gene: TRBV24-1
CDR3nt: TGTGCCACCAGTGAGGGAGGGGGGGCTGAAGCTTTCTTT
CDR3aa: CATSEGGGAEAFF

abundance: NA
d_gene: NA
j_gene: TRBJ2-5
v_gene: TRBV7-2
CDR3nt: TGTGCCAGCAGACCCGGACTCTGGGGGCAAGAGACTCAGTACTTC
CDR3aa: CASRPGLWGQETQYF

abundance: NA
d_gene: NA
j_gene: TRBJ2-6
v_gene: TRBV19
CDR3nt: TGTGCCAGTAGTTTACGGGCCGTGGACAGCTCTGGGGCCAACGTCCTGACTTTC
CDR3aa: CASSLRAVDSSGANVLTF

abundance: NA
d_gene: NA
j_gene: TRBJ1-1
v_gene: TRBV9
CDR3nt: TGTGCCAGCAGCGTATCACAGGGAGTGGCTGAAGCTTTCTTT
CDR3aa: CASSVSQGVAEAFF

abundance: many
d_gene: TRBD1
j_gene: TRBJ1-1
v_gene: TRBV7-9
CDR3nt: TGTGCCAGCAGCTTCCCAGGGGGGGGCACTGAAGCTTTCTTT
CDR3aa: CASSFPGGGTEAFF

abundance: NA
d_gene: NA
j_gene: TRBJ1-5
v_gene: TRBV15
CDR3nt: TGTGCCACCAGCGTAGCGGAGGGGACCGCGCGCGATCAGCCCCAGCATTTT
CDR3aa: CATSVAEGTARDQPQHF

abundance: NA
d_gene: TRBD2
j_gene: TRBJ2-7
v_gene: TRBV20-1
CDR3nt: TGCAGTGCTAGCCCTCTAGCGGGAGATTCCTACGAGCAGTACTTC
CDR3aa: CSASPLAGDSYEQYF

abundance: few
d_gene: NA
j_gene: TRBJ2-7
v_gene: TRBV4-3
CDR3nt: TGCGCCAGCAGTGCCAATACAGGTCTACTCTCCTACGAGCAGTACTTC
CDR3aa: CASSANTGLLSYEQYF

abundance: NA
d_gene: NA
j_gene: TRBJ2-7
v_gene: TRBV24-1
CDR3nt: TGTGCCACCAGTGGCCTATACGAGCAGTACTTC
CDR3aa: CATSGLYEQYF

abundance: once
d_gene: NA
j_gene: TRBJ1-4
v_gene: TRBV25-1
CDR3nt: TGTGCCAGCAGTGCGGGCCCTCTCTATGAAAAACTGTTTTTT
CDR3aa: CASSAGPLYEKLFF

abundance: NA
d_gene: NA
j_gene: TRBJ1-1
v_gene: TRBV19
CDR3nt: TGTGCCAGTAGTCCGACATTGAAGACTGAAGCTTTCTTT
CDR3aa: CASSPTLKTEAFF

abundance: few
d_gene: TRBD2
j_gene: TRBJ2-5
v_gene: TRBV7-9
CDR3nt: TGTGCCAGCAGCCCCTATAGCGGGGTCCAAGAGACCCAGTACTTC
CDR3aa: CASSPYSGVQETQYF

abundance: few
d_gene: TRBD2
j_gene: TRBJ2-2
v_gene: TRBV5-1
CDR3nt: TGCGCCAGCAGCCAGGGACTAGCGGGATCAAGAAGTAACACCGGGGAGCTGTTTTTT
CDR3aa: CASSQGLAGSRSNTGELFF

abundance: many
d_gene: NA
j_gene: TRBJ1-1
v_gene: TRBV29-1
CDR3nt: TGCAGCGTTGCGGCCAGGAACACTGAAGCTTTCTTT
CDR3aa: CSVAARNTEAFF